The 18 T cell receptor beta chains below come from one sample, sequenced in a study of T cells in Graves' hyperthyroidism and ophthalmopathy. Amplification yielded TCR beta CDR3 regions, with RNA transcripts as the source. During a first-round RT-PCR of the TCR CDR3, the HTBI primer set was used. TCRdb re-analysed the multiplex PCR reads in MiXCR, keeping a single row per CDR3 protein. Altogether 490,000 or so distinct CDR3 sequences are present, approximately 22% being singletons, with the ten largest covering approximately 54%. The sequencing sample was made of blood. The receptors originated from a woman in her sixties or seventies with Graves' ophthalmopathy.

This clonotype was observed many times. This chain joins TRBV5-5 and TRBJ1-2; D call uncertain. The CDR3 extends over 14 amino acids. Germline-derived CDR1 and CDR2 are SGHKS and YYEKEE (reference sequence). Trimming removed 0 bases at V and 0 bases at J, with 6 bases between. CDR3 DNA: TGTGCCAGCAGCTTGGACAGCACTAACTATGGCTACACCTTC. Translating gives CASSLDSTNYGYTF. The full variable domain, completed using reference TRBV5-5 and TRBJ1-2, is DAGVTQSPTHLIKTRGQQVTLRCSPISGHKSVSWYQQVLGQGPQFIFQYYEKEERGRGNFPDRFSARQFPNYSSELNVNALLLGDSALYLCASSLDSTNYGYTFGSGTRLTVV.

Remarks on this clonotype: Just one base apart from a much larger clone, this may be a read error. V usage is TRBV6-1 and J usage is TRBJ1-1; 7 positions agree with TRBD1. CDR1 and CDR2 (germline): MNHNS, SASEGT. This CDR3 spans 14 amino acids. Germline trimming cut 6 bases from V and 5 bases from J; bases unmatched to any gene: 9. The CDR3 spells CASRPTGQQTEAFF. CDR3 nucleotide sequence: TGTGCCAGCAGACCGACAGGGCAGCAAACTGAAGCTTTCTTT.

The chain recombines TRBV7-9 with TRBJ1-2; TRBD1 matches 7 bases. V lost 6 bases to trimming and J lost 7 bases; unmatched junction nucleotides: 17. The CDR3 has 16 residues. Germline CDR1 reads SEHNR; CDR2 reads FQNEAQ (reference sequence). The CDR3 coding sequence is TGTGCCAGCAGTTCTTGGGCCCAGGGGGAAGGGGGTGGCTACACCTTC. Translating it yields CASSSWAQGEGGGYTF.

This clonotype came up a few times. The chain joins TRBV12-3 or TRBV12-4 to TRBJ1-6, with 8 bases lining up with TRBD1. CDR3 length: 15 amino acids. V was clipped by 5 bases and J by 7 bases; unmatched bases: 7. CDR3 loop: CASSPPGQGNSPLHF. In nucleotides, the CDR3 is TGTGCCAGCAGTCCCCCTGGACAGGGCAATTCACCCCTCCACTTT.

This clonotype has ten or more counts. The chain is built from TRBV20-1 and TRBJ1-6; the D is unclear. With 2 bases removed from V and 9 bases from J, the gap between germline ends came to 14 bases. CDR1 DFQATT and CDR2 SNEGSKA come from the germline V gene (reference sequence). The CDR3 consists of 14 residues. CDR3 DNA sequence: TGCAGTGCTAGATCGCGGGGTTGGGGTTCACCCCTCCACTTT. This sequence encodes CSARSRGWGSPLHF.

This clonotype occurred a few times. This chain's CDR3 is CASSNHGAPGFYEQYF. The CDR3, as DNA: TGTGCCAGCAGCAACCATGGCGCTCCCGGGTTCTACGAGCAGTACTTC. The rearrangement uses TRBV3-1 and TRBJ2-7; D remains unclear. The V end lost 5 bases, the J end lost 3 bases, and 20 bases lay between the germline ends. CDR1 and CDR2 (germline): LGHDT, YNNKEL (reference sequence). There are 16 residues in the CDR3.

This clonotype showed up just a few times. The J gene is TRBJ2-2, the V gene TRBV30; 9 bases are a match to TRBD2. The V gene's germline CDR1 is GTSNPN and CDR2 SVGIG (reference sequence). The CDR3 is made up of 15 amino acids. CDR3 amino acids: CAVSREGRFTGELFF. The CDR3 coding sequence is TGTGCGGTCTCGCGGGAGGGCCGATTCACCGGGGAGCTGTTTTTT.

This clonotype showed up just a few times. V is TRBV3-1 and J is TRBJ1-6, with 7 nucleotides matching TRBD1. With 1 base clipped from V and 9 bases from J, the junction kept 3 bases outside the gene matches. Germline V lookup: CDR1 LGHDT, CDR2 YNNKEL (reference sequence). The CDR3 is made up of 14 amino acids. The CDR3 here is CASSQGQGSSPLHF. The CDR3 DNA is TGTGCCAGCAGCCAAGGACAGGGTTCTTCACCCCTCCACTTT.

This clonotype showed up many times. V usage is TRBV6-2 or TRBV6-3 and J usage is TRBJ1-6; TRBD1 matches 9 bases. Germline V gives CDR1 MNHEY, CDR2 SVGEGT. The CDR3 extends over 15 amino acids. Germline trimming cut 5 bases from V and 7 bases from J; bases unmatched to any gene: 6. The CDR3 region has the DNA TGTGCCAGCAGTCTTGGACAGGGGTACAATTCACCCCTCCACTTT. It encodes CASSLGQGYNSPLHF.

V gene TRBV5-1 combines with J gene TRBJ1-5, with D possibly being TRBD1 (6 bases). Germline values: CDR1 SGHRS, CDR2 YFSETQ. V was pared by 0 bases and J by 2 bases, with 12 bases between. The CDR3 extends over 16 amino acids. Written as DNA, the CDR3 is TGCGCCAGCAGCTTGGGTGCTGGGGGCGGCAATCAGCCCCAGCATTTT. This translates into CASSLGAGGGNQPQHF. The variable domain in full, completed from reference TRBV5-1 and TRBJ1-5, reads KAGVTQTPRYLIKTRGQQVTLSCSPISGHRSVSWYQQTPGQGLQFLFEYFSETQRNKGNFPGRFSGRQFSNSRSEMNVSTLELGDSALYLCASSLGAGGGNQPQHFGDGTRLSIL.

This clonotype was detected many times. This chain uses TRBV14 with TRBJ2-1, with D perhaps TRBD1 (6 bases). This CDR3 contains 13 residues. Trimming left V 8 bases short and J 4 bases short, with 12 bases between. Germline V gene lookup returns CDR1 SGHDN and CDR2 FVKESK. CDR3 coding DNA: TGTGCCAGCTCCCAGCAGGGGTACAATGAGCAGTTCTTC. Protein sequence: CASSQQGYNEQFF. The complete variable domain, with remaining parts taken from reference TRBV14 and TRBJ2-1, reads EAGVTQFPSHSVIEKGQTVTLRCDPISGHDNLYWYRRVMGKEIKFLLHFVKESKQDESGMPNNRFLAERTGGTYSTLKVQPAELEDSGVYFCASSQQGYNEQFFGPGTRLTVL.

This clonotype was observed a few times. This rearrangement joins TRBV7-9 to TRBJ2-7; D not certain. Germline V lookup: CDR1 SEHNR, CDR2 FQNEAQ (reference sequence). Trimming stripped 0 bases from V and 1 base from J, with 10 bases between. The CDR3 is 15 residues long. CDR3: CASSLAGRLSYEQYF. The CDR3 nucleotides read TGTGCCAGCAGCTTAGCCGGACGGCTATCCTACGAGCAGTACTTC.

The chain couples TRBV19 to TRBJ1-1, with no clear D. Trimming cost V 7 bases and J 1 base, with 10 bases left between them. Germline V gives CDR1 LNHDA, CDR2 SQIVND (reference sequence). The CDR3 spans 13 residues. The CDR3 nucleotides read TGTGCCAGTAAAGGGAGAGAGAACACTGAAGCTTTCTTT. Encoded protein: CASKGRENTEAFF.

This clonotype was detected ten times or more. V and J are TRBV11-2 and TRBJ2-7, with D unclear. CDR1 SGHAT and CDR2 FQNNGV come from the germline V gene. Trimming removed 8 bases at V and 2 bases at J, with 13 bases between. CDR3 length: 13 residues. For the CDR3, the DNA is TGTGCCAGCTCCATCTACTCTACCTACGAGCAGTACTTC. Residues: CASSIYSTYEQYF.

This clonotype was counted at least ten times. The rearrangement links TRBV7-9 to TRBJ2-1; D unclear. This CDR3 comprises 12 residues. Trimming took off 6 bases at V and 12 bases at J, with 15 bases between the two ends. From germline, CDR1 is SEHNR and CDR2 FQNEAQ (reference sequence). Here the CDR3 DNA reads TGTGCCAGCAGTCGCCCGGCCAAGGGGCAGTTCTTC. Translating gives CASSRPAKGQFF.

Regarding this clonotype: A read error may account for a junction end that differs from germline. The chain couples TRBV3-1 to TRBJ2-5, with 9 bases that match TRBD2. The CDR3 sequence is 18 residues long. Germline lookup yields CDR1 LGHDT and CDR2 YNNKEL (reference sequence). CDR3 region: CASSQDRGGRAGGETQYF. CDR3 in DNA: TGCGCCAGCAGCCAAGATCGTGGCGGGAGGGCCGGAGGAGAGACCCAGTACTTC.

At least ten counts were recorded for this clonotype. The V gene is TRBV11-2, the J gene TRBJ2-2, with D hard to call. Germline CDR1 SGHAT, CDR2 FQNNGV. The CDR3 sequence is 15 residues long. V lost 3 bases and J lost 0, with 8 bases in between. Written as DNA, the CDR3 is TGTGCCAGCAGCTTGGTAGCAGCGAACACCGGGGAGCTGTTTTTT. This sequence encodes CASSLVAANTGELFF.

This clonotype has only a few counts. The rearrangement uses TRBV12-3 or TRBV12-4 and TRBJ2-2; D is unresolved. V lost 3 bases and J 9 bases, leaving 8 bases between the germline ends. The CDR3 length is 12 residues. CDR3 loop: CASSFVGWELFF. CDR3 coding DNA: TGTGCCAGCAGTTTTGTCGGATGGGAGCTGTTTTTT.